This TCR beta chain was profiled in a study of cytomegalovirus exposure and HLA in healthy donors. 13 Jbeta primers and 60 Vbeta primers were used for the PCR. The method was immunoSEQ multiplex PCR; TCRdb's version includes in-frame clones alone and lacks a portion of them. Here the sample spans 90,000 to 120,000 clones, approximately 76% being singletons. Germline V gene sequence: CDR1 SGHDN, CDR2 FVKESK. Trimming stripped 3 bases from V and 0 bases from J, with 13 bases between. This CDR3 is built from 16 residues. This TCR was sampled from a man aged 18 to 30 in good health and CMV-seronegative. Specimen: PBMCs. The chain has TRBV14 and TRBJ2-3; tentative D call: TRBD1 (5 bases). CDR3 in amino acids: CASSHLDISSTDTQYF. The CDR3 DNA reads TGTGCCAGCAGCCACCTGGACATAAGCAGCACAGATACGCAGTATTTT.